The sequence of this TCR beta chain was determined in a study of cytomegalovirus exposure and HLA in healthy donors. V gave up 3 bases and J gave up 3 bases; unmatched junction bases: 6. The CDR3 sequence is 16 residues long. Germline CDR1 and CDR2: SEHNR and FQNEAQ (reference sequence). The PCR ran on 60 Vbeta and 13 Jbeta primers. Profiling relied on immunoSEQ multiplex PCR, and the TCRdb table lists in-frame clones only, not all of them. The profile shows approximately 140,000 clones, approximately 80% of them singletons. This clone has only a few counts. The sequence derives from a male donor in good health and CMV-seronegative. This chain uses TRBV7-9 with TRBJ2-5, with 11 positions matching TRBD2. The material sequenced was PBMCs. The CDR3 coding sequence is TGTGCCAGCAGCTTGACTAGCGGGGTACCTAAAGAGACCCAGTACTTC. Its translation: CASSLTSGVPKETQYF.